This T cell receptor beta chain was obtained from a study of T-cell reconstitution after alpha-beta-depleted transplantation in children. Findings and caveats of the study: T-cell numbers and diversity, one year after transplant, stemmed largely from T cells that were newly produced.

Researchers prepared the TCRbeta library using unique molecular identifiers, the study reports. MiXCR, run by TCRdb on the PCR reads, gives a single entry per CDR3 protein. The top ten clones hold approximately 19% of a sample with tens of thousands of distinct CDR3 sequences, approximately 5% of them seen once. This CDR3 region has 13 residues. The germline V gene has CDR1 SEHNR and CDR2 FQNEAQ (reference sequence). With 7 bases removed from V and 2 bases from J, the gap between germline ends came to 9 bases. This clonotype was counted at least ten times. No antigen is known for it. The TCR comes from a boy under three years old who had a stem cell transplant for acute myeloid leukemia, so the T cells may come from the graft donor. The source material was PBMCs, mostly from graft donor cells, sampled 180 days after TCRalphabeta/CD19-depleted stem cell transplant. This rearrangement joins TRBV7-9 to TRBJ2-1; a possible D gene is TRBD1 (6 bases). The chain's CDR3 is CASNRDAYNEQFF. CDR3 nucleotide sequence: TGTGCCAGCAACAGGGACGCCTACAATGAGCAGTTCTTC.